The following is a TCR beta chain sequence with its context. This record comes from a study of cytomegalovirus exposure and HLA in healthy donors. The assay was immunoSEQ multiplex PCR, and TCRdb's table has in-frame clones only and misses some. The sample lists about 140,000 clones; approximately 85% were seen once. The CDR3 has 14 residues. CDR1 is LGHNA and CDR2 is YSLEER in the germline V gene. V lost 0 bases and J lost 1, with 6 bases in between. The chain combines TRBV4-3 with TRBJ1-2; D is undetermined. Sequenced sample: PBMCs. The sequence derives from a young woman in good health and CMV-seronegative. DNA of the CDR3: TGCGCCAGCAGCCAAGATCAGGTTAACTATGGCTACACCTTC. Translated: CASSQDQVNYGYTF.